A few counts support the clone carrying this T cell receptor beta chain. Its antigen is not known. This specimen belongs to a study of T cell repertoires in cytomegalovirus infection. Study overall: As its CMV epitopes, the study selected recently identified HLA-C-restricted and well-studied HLA-B-restricted targets. Both a matching HLA type and CMV infection were indicated by public TCR beta signatures.

Germline assignment: CDR1 MNHEY and CDR2 SMNVEV (reference sequence). The V and J ends lost 4 bases and 7 bases respectively, with 8 bases between them. This CDR3 spans 12 amino acids. One entry per CDR3 protein, called by TCRdb with MiXCR from the reads. The table lists roughly 280,000 distinct CDR3 sequences, 20% to 25% of them singletons. Study conclusions and caveats: HLA-C-restricted CMV clonotypes gave the most frequent clonotype in two of eight donors.

J is TRBJ2-1 and V is TRBV27; no clear D. The sequencing used cultured PBMCs, collected from culture after CMV antigen stimulation. The clonotype was recovered from a human donor in good health (CMV status not recorded). Some clones in this sample may be carry-over from other donors' samples. CDR3 in amino acids: CASSSQTNEQFF. The CDR3 DNA reads TGTGCCAGCAGTTCCCAGACAAATGAGCAGTTCTTC.